These 25 T cell receptor beta chains were sequenced from one sample in a study of quantifying T cell responses using KT2 cells. Study details: Reverse transcription used primers in the TCR alpha and beta constant regions.

The cDNA 3' end received a ligated oligonucleotide with a UMI. The first PCR ran 3 to 5 cycles with an equimolar RC1.1 and RC1.2 beta primer mix. One entry per CDR3 protein, called by TCRdb with MiXCR from the UMI-ligation and nested PCR reads. This table has under 35,000 distinct CDR3 sequences, more than 7% appearing once. Sample: PBMCs spiked with cells of the T cell clone KT2. Receptors originate from a human donor.

Worth noting for this clonotype: The junction does not match germline at one end; this may be a read error. The genes are TRBV20-1 and TRBJ1-1; no clear D. Germline V lookup: CDR1 DFQATT, CDR2 SNEGSKA (reference sequence). The CDR3 length is 15 residues. The CDR3 loop is CSATGPGRVNSEAFF. CDR3 sequence (DNA): TGCAGTGCTACAGGTCCTGGGCGGGTGAACAGTGAAGCTTTCTTT.

Many counts were recorded for this clonotype. The genes are TRBV24-1 and TRBJ1-2; no reliable D call. This CDR3 has 14 amino acids. CDR1 is KGHDR and CDR2 is SFDVKD in the germline V gene. Between the trimmed V and J ends, which lost 4 bases and 0 bases, there was a span of 8 bases. This CDR3 reads CATSEARANYGYTF. The CDR3 nucleotides are TGTGCCACCAGTGAAGCCAGAGCTAACTATGGCTACACCTTC.

This clonotype was counted at least ten times. The chain is built from TRBV29-1 and TRBJ1-6, with unresolved D. The CDR3 is 14 residues long. The germline CDR1 and CDR2 sequences are SQVTM and ANQGSEA. Trimming removed 7 bases from V and 6 bases from J, with 16 bases in between. CDR3 sequence reads: CSAQDGDLNSPLHF. DNA of the CDR3: TGCAGCGCCCAGGACGGAGATCTTAATTCACCCCTCCACTTT.

This clonotype was seen ten or more times. Written as DNA, the CDR3 is TGCAGTGCCGCATCCGGGACTAGCGGGCTGGCCACAGATACGCAGTATTTT. This translates into CSAASGTSGLATDTQYF. V is TRBV20-1 and J is TRBJ2-3, with TRBD2 matching 12 bases. V shed 6 bases and J 2 bases; nucleotides not matched to a gene: 12. The CDR3 consists of 17 residues. Germline values: CDR1 DFQATT, CDR2 SNEGSKA (reference sequence).

This clonotype was observed at least ten times. J is TRBJ2-3 and V is TRBV7-3; 13 bases are shared with TRBD2. The germline V gene encodes CDR1 SGHTA and CDR2 FQGTGA. Trimming took 5 bases from V and 6 from J; bases not matched to a gene: 8. The CDR3 loop spans 16 amino acids. The CDR3 DNA sequence: TGTGCCAGCAGCGCCCTACTAGCGGGGGGGCCGGATACGCAGTATTTT. Translating it yields CASSALLAGGPDTQYF.

The chain has TRBV4-2 and TRBJ2-1; D is uncertain. This CDR3 region has 12 residues. Trimming took off 1 base at V and 8 bases at J, with 6 bases between the two ends. The V gene's germline CDR1 is LGHNA and CDR2 YNFKEQ. CDR3 loop: CASSQAAHEQFF. The CDR3 DNA reads TGTGCCAGCAGCCAAGCGGCGCATGAGCAGTTCTTC.

The rearrangement uses TRBV4-2 and TRBJ1-2; 9 bases are shared with TRBD1. This CDR3 spans 17 amino acids. The germline V gene encodes CDR1 LGHNA and CDR2 YNFKEQ. V gave up 0 bases and J gave up 4 bases; unmatched junction bases: 9. The CDR3 DNA is TGTGCCAGCAGCCAAGAGAGGGGGACAGGGCCCAGCTATGGCTACACCTTC. Protein product: CASSQERGTGPSYGYTF.

The table lists this clonotype with many counts. The chain couples TRBV7-2 to TRBJ2-1, with 7 bases aligning to TRBD2. The germline CDR1 and CDR2 sequences are SGHTA and FQGNSA. V lost 5 bases, J lost 5 bases, and 12 bases stayed unmatched. This CDR3 spans 16 amino acids. The CDR3, as DNA: TGTGCCAGCAGCGGGGTAGAGGGGAGGGTTGACAATGAGCAGTTCTTC. Amino acid sequence: CASSGVEGRVDNEQFF.

This clonotype was counted a few times. The J gene is TRBJ1-2, the V gene TRBV12-3 or TRBV12-4, with D tentatively TRBD1 (5 bases). V was shortened by 5 bases and J by 7 bases, with 14 bases between the two germline ends. The length of the CDR3 is 13 residues. CDR3 residues: CASSPRDLSGYTF. CDR3 in DNA: TGTGCCAGCAGTCCTCGGGACCTCTCTGGCTACACCTTC.

This clonotype came up many times. CDR3 amino acids: CASSLGTGANYGYTF. The CDR3 DNA sequence: TGTGCCAGCAGTTTAGGGACGGGAGCTAACTATGGCTACACCTTC. This chain links TRBV12-3 or TRBV12-4 with TRBJ1-2; no clear D gene. V was clipped by 1 base and J by 0 bases, with 9 bases between them. CDR3 length equals 15 residues.

The chain employs TRBV2 and TRBJ2-1; 9 bases are a match to TRBD1. With 8 bases clipped from V and 4 bases from J, the junction kept 9 bases outside the gene matches. The CDR3 loop spans 15 amino acids. Looked up from germline, CDR1 is SNHLY and CDR2 is FYNNEI. The CDR3 sequence: CASRSTGGVYNEQFF. The CDR3 DNA follows: TGTGCCAGCCGCTCAACAGGGGGCGTTTACAATGAGCAGTTCTTC.

This clonotype occurred a few times. The V gene is TRBV27, the J gene TRBJ1-2; no firm D call. This CDR3 has 13 residues. Deletions cut 11 bases from V and 5 bases from J, with 18 bases between. Looked up from germline, CDR1 is MNHEY and CDR2 is SMNVEV (reference sequence). The CDR3, as DNA: TGTGCCCCTACCGCGGGAGTGCCATATGGCTACACCTTC. This codes for CAPTAGVPYGYTF.

V and J are TRBV20-1 and TRBJ1-1; no firm D call. Deletions cut 6 bases from V and 4 bases from J, with 12 bases between. Per the germline V gene, CDR1 is DFQATT and CDR2 is SNEGSKA (reference sequence). The CDR3 covers 12 residues. CDR3 DNA: TGCAGTGCCGTCCCGGCGTTCACTGAAGCTTTCTTT. Residues: CSAVPAFTEAFF.

At least ten counts were recorded for this clonotype. One end of the junction fails to match germline, which may point to a read error. CDR3 sequence (DNA): TGCGCCAGCAGTCAAGGGAGACCGCAGAGCTCTGGAAACACCATATATTTT. Translation gives CASSQGRPQSSGNTIYF. The J gene is TRBJ1-3, the V gene TRBV4-1, with unresolved D. Germline V gene data show CDR1 as MGHRA and CDR2 as YSYEKL. The CDR3 is 17 residues long.

This clonotype appeared many times. This rearrangement joins TRBV27 to TRBJ1-3, with 7 bases lining up with TRBD1. Germline assignment: CDR1 MNHEY and CDR2 SMNVEV (reference sequence). V was pared by 6 bases and J by 0 bases, with 5 bases of the junction left unmatched. The CDR3 length is 15 residues. As DNA, the CDR3 is TGTGCCAGCAGGTCAGGGGGACCCTCTGGAAACACCATATATTTT. As protein: CASRSGGPSGNTIYF.

The V and J genes are TRBV20-1 and TRBJ1-2; 8 bases align to TRBD1. CDR3 length: 13 amino acids. Germline V CDR1 and CDR2: DFQATT, SNEGSKA (reference sequence). The ends lost 3 bases at V and 3 bases at J; junction bases unmatched: 3. The CDR3 region has the DNA TGCAGTGCTAGGGACAGGGATCACTATGGCTACACCTTC. Amino acids: CSARDRDHYGYTF.

This clonotype was seen at least ten times. This chain joins TRBV10-2 and TRBJ2-1; TRBD2 aligns across 12 bases. The V and J ends lost 0 bases and 7 bases, in that order; junction bases with no gene match: 10. The CDR3 is made up of 18 amino acids. CDR1 and CDR2 (germline): WSHSY, SAAADI. The CDR3: CASSESPTSGSFSNEQFF. The CDR3 bases are TGCGCCAGCAGTGAGTCCCCGACTAGCGGGAGTTTCTCGAATGAGCAGTTCTTC.

In this sample, this clonotype turned up many times. The V call is TRBV12-3 or TRBV12-4, the J call TRBJ1-1; D remains ambiguous. Trimming stripped 5 bases from V and 1 base from J, with 8 bases between. CDR3 length equals 13 residues. The chain's CDR3 is CASSLTENTEAFF. CDR3 nucleotides: TGTGCCAGCAGTCTTACAGAGAACACTGAAGCTTTCTTT.

Many counts were recorded for this clonotype. V gene TRBV29-1 combines with J gene TRBJ1-5; 10 bases align to TRBD1. Germline V CDR1 and CDR2: SQVTM, ANQGSEA. Losses at the gene ends were 6 bases for V and 2 bases for J; bases not matched to a gene: 7. This CDR3 region has 15 residues. The CDR3 reads CSVAFGTGGNQPQHF. As DNA, the CDR3 is TGCAGCGTCGCCTTCGGGACAGGGGGCAATCAGCCCCAGCATTTT.

This clonotype was recorded many times. V and J are TRBV19 and TRBJ1-1; unclear D gene. CDR1 LNHDA and CDR2 SQIVND come from the germline V gene (reference sequence). This CDR3 has 13 residues. Trimming took off 7 bases at V and 0 bases at J, with 9 bases between the two ends. This CDR3 reads CASNPDLNTEAFF. The CDR3 nucleotides read TGTGCCAGTAACCCGGACTTGAACACTGAAGCTTTCTTT.

The chain uses TRBV5-1 and TRBJ2-1, with TRBD2 matching 7 bases. The CDR3 sequence is 16 residues long. Germline CDR1 SGHRS, CDR2 YFSETQ. J was trimmed by 0 bases and V by 4 bases; bases with no gene match: 7. CDR3 sequence (DNA): TGCGCCAGCAGCCCGGGGAGCGGGAACTCCTACAATGAGCAGTTCTTC. Its protein is CASSPGSGNSYNEQFF.

The sample holds a few counts of this clonotype. The rearrangement links TRBV11-3 to TRBJ2-6; 10 nucleotides line up with TRBD1. Germline CDR1 and CDR2: SGHNT and YENEEA. V lost 1 base, J lost 3 bases, and 9 bases stayed unmatched. CDR3 size: 19 residues. The CDR3 sequence is CASSLVRGQGVFGANVLTF. DNA for the CDR3: TGTGCCAGCAGCTTAGTGCGTGGACAGGGGGTTTTTGGGGCCAACGTCCTGACTTTC.

In this sample, this clonotype turned up many times. The chain links TRBV11-2 to TRBJ2-7, with D possibly matching TRBD1 (6 bases). The CDR3 length is 13 residues. Germline CDR1 SGHAT, CDR2 FQNNGV. V was clipped by 5 bases and J by 4 bases, with 12 bases between them. CDR3 DNA sequence: TGTGCCAGCAGCCCCTACAGGGCGTACGAGCAGTACTTC. This encodes CASSPYRAYEQYF.

This clonotype appeared many times. The chain links TRBV10-3 to TRBJ2-1; maybe TRBD2 (5 bases). This CDR3 has 13 amino acids. CDR1 is ENHRY and CDR2 is SYGVKD in the germline V gene. Trimming stripped 7 bases from V and 10 bases from J, with 17 bases between. DNA for the CDR3: TGTGCCATCACCCCATGGAGCGCGGGCGAGCAGTTCTTC. Translation gives CAITPWSAGEQFF.

Ten or more counts support this clonotype. The CDR3 spells CASSEAGKTHYEQYF. The CDR3 DNA is TGTGCCAGCAGTGAGGCAGGGAAGACTCACTACGAGCAGTACTTC. V and J are TRBV6-2 or TRBV6-3 and TRBJ2-7; tentative D call: TRBD1 (5 bases). Germline V gene sequence: CDR1 MNHEY, CDR2 SVGEGT. Trimming cost V 5 bases and J 3 bases, with 17 bases left between them. The CDR3 has 15 residues.